Following are 9 T cell receptor beta chains from one sample sequenced in a study of blood T cell repertoires in COVID-19. Profiling relied on immunoSEQ multiplex PCR, and the TCRdb table lists in-frame clones only, not all of them. The table shows 150,000 to 200,000 clones, with roughly 80% occurring only once. Sample: peripheral blood. These receptors were collected from a human donor with acute or convalescent COVID-19. The donor label of this sample is uncertain.

The rearrangement links TRBV27 to TRBJ1-5, with D uncertain. The CDR3 extends over 13 amino acids. Per the germline V gene, CDR1 is MNHEY and CDR2 is SMNVEV (reference sequence). Trimming cost V 3 bases and J 2 bases, with 5 bases left between them. CDR3 DNA sequence: TGTGCCAGCAGTTTTAATGGCAATCAGCCCCAGCATTTT. It codes for CASSFNGNQPQHF.

The V gene is TRBV7-3, the J gene TRBJ2-2; D possibly corresponds to TRBD1 (6 bases). V lost 2 bases and J lost 2, with 9 bases in between. The germline V gene has CDR1 SGHTA and CDR2 FQGTGA. The CDR3 is 15 residues long. This CDR3 is CASSLPQGNTGELFF. The CDR3 nucleotides read TGTGCCAGCAGCTTACCACAGGGCAACACCGGGGAGCTGTTTTTT.

This clone has a handful of counts. This chain uses TRBV7-9 with TRBJ2-3; no clear D. This CDR3 spans 15 amino acids. Germline V gene sequence: CDR1 SEHNR, CDR2 FQNEAQ (reference sequence). V lost 5 bases, J lost 2 bases, and 14 bases lay in between. The CDR3 DNA sequence: TGTGCCAGCAGCCCCAAGAGGCGGCTCACAGATACGCAGTATTTT. Translation gives CASSPKRRLTDTQYF.

J is TRBJ2-1 and V is TRBV28, with a weak D call TRBD1 (6 bases). Germline V CDR1 and CDR2: MDHEN, SYDVKM. The CDR3 spans 16 residues. The germline V and J ends were trimmed by 6 bases and 2 bases, with 17 bases remaining between them. Here the CDR3 DNA reads TGTGCCAGCAGGTTACCGGACAGTGGCACCTACAATGAGCAGTTCTTC. Translation: CASRLPDSGTYNEQFF.

This clone was counted a few times. CDR3 residues: CASSPKDTLYEQYF. The DNA of the CDR3 is TGTGCCAGCAGCCCCAAAGACACCCTCTACGAGCAGTACTTC. The gene calls are TRBV7-2 and TRBJ2-7; D remains ambiguous. CDR3 size: 14 residues. Deletions cut 5 bases from V and 3 bases from J, with 14 bases between. CDR1 is SGHTA, CDR2 FQGNSA, per germline.

The chain combines TRBV10-3 with TRBJ1-1; D is ambiguous. The V end lost 0 bases, the J end lost 1 base, and 9 bases lay between the germline ends. The germline V gene encodes CDR1 ENHRY and CDR2 SYGVKD. This CDR3 is 15 amino acids long. The CDR3 sequence: CAISESLTGNTEAFF. CDR3 in DNA: TGTGCCATCAGTGAGTCCCTGACTGGGAACACTGAAGCTTTCTTT.

The CDR3 sequence: CASSFKREGNQPQHF. Written as DNA, the CDR3 is TGTGCCAGTAGTTTTAAAAGGGAGGGCAATCAGCCCCAGCATTTT. The V call is TRBV19, the J call TRBJ1-5; D is unresolved. V was cut by 5 bases and J by 2 bases, with 13 bases left in between. CDR3 length equals 15 residues. Germline loops: CDR1 LNHDA, CDR2 SQIVND (reference sequence). Looking up the rest from reference TRBV19 and TRBJ1-5 gives the full variable domain: DGGITQSPKYLFRKEGQNVTLSCEQNLNHDAMYWYRQDPGQGLRLIYYSQIVNDFQKGDIAEGYSVSREKKESFPLTVTSAQKNPTAFYLCASSFKREGNQPQHFGDGTRLSIL.

The V and J genes are TRBV7-2 and TRBJ2-1, with D unresolved. Trimming stripped 4 bases from V and 5 bases from J, with 15 bases between. Germline values: CDR1 SGHTA, CDR2 FQGNSA. The CDR3 runs to 15 residues. CDR3 in amino acids: CASSSRLAFDNEQFF. The CDR3 bases are TGTGCCAGCAGCTCCCGCTTGGCATTCGACAATGAGCAGTTCTTC. Based on the CDR3 plus reference TRBV7-2 and TRBJ2-1, the full variable domain is GAGVSQSPSNKVTEKGKDVELRCDPISGHTALYWYRQSLGQGLEFLIYFQGNSAPDKSGLPSDRFSAERTGGSVSTLTIQRTQQEDSAVYLCASSSRLAFDNEQFFGPGTRLTVL.

This CDR3 is CASSGDTFSGANVLTF. The CDR3 DNA reads TGTGCCAGCAGTGGGGACACTTTCTCTGGGGCCAACGTCCTGACTTTC. The rearrangement uses TRBV2 and TRBJ2-6, with TRBD1 as a possible D gene (6 bases). CDR1 is SNHLY and CDR2 is FYNNEI in the germline V gene. The CDR3 is 16 amino acids. Trimming cost V 4 bases and J 0 bases, with 10 bases left between them.